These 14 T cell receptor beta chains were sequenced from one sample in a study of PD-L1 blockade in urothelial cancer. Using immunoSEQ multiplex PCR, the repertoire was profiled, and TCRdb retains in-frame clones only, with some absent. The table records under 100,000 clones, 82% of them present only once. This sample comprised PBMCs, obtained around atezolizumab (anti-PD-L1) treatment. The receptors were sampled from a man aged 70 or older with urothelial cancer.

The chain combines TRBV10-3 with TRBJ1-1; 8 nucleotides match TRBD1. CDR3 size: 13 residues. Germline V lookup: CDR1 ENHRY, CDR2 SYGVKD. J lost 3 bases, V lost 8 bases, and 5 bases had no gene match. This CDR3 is CAIGQQGDTEAFF. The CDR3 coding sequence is TGTGCCATCGGGCAACAGGGGGACACTGAAGCTTTCTTT.

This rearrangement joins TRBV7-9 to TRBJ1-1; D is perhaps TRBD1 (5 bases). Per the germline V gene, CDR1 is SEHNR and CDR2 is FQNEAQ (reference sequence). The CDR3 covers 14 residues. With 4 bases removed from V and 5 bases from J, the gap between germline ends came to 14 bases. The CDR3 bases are TGTGCCAGCAGCTCCATTACTGGGGGGACTGAAGCTTTCTTT. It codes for CASSSITGGTEAFF.

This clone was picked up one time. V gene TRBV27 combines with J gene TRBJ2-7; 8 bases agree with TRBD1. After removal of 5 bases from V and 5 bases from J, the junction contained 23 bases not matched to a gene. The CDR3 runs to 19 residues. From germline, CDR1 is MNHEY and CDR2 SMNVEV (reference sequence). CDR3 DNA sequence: TGTGCCAGCAGTCCAGGGACAGGTAAAGGGGGAGCCTCTAGGGACGAGCAGTACTTC. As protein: CASSPGTGKGGASRDEQYF.

For the CDR3, the DNA is TGTGCCAGCAGGAAGCCGGGACTAGACTACGAGCAGTACTTC. This gives the protein CASRKPGLDYEQYF. The chain carries TRBV2 and TRBJ2-7; the match to TRBD2 covers 8 bases. This CDR3 region has 14 residues. V lost 6 bases and J lost 3; bases outside the gene matches: 7. Germline lookup yields CDR1 SNHLY and CDR2 FYNNEI.

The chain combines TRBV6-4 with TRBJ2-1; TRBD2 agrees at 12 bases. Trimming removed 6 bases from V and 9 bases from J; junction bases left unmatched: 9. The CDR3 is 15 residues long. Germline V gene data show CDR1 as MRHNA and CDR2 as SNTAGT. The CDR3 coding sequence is TGTGCCAGCAGCCAGAGGACTAGCGGGGACAGTGAGCAGTTCTTC. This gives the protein CASSQRTSGDSEQFF.

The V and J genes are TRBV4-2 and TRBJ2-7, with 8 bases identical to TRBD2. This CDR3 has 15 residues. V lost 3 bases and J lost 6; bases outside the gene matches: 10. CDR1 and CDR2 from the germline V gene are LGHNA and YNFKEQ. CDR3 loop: CASSQPGAGDTEQYF. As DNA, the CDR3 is TGTGCCAGCAGCCAGCCGGGAGCGGGGGATACCGAGCAGTACTTC.

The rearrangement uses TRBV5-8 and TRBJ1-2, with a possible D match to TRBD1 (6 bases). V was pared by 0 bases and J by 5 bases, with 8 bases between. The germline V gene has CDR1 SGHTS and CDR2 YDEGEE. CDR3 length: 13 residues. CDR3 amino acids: CASSLEQGYGYTF. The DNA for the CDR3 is TGTGCCAGCAGCTTGGAACAGGGATATGGCTACACCTTC.

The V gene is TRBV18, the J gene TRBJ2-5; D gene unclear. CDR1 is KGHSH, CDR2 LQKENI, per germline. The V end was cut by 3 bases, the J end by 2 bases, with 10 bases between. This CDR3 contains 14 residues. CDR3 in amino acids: CASSPLTEQETQYF. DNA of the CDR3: TGTGCCAGCTCACCGCTAACGGAGCAAGAGACCCAGTACTTC.

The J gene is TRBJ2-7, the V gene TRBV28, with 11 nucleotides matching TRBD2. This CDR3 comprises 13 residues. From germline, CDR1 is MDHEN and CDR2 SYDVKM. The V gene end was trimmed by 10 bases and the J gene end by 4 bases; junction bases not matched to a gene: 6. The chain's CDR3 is CATRTSGLYEQYF. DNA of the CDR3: TGTGCCACCCGGACTAGCGGGCTTTACGAGCAGTACTTC.

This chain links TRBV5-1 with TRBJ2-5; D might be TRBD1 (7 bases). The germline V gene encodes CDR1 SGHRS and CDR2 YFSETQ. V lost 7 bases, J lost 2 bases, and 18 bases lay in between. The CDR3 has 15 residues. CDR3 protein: CASALRQGGQETQYF. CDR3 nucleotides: TGCGCCAGCGCCCTTCGACAGGGAGGTCAAGAGACCCAGTACTTC.

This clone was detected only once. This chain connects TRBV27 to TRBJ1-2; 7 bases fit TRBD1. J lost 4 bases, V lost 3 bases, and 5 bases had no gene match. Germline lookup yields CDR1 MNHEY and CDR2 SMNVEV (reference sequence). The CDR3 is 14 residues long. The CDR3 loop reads CASSFEGTAYGYTF. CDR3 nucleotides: TGTGCCAGCAGTTTCGAGGGGACAGCCTATGGCTACACCTTC.

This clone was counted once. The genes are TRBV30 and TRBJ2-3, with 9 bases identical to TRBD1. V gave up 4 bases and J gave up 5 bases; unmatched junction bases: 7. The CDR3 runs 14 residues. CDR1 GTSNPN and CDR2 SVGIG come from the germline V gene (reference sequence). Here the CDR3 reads CAWMGTGHRDTQYF. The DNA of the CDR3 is TGTGCCTGGATGGGGACAGGGCACCGAGATACGCAGTATTTT. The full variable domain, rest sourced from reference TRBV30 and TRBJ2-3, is SQTIHQWPATLVQPVGSPLSLECTVEGTSNPNLYWYRQAAGRGLQLLFYSVGIGQISSEVPQNLSASRPQDRQFILSSKKLLLSDSGFYLCAWMGTGHRDTQYFGPGTRLTVL.

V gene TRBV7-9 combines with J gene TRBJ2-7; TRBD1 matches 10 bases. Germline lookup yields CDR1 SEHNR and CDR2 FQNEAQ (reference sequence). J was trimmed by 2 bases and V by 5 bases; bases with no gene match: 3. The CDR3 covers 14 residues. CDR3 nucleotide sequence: TGTGCCAGCAGCGTCGGACAGGGGGCCTACGAGCAGTACTTC. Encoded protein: CASSVGQGAYEQYF.

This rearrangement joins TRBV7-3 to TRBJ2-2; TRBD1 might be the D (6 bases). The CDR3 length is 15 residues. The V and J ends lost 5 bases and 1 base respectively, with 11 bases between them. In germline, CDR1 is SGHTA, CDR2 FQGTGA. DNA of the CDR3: TGTGCCAGCAGCCCGGACAGTGAGAACACCGGGGAGCTGTTTTTT. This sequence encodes CASSPDSENTGELFF.